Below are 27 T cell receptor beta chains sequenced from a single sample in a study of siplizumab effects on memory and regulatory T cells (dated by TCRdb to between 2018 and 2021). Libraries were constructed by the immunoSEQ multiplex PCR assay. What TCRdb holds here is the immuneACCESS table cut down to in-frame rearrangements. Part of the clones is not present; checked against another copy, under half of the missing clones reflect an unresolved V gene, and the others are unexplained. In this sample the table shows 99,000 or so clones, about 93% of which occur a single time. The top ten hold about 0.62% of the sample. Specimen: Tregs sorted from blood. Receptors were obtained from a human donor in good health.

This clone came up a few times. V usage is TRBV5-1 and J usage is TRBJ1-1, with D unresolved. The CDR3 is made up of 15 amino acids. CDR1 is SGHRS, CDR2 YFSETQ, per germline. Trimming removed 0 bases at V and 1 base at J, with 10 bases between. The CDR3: CASSLGIVGNTEAFF. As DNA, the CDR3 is TGCGCCAGCAGCTTGGGGATAGTGGGGAACACTGAAGCTTTCTTT.

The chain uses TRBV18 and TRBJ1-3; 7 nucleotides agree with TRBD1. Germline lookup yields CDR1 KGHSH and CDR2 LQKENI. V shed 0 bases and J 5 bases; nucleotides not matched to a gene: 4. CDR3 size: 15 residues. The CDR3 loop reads CASSPPTGNRNTIYF. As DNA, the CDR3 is TGTGCCAGCTCACCACCGACAGGGAACCGAAACACCATATATTTT.

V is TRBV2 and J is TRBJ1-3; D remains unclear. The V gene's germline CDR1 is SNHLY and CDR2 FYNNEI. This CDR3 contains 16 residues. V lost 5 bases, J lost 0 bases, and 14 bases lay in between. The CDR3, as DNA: TGTGCCAGCAGTCCCCCCGGCCTCAGCTCTGGAAACACCATATATTTT. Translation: CASSPPGLSSGNTIYF.

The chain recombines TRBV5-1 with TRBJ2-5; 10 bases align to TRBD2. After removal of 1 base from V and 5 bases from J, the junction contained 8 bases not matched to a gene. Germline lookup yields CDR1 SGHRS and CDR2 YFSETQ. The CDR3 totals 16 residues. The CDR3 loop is CASSLSSGGLGETQYF. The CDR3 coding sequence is TGCGCCAGCAGCTTGTCTAGCGGGGGCCTCGGGGAGACCCAGTACTTC. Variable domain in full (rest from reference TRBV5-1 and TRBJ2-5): KAGVTQTPRYLIKTRGQQVTLSCSPISGHRSVSWYQQTPGQGLQFLFEYFSETQRNKGNFPGRFSGRQFSNSRSEMNVSTLELGDSALYLCASSLSSGGLGETQYFGPGTRLLVL.

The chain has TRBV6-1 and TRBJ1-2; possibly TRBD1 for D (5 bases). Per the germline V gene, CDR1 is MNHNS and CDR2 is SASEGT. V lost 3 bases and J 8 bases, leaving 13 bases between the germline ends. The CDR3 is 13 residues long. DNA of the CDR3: TGTGCCAGCAGTGACAGGCAGGGAAACGGCTACACCTTC. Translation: CASSDRQGNGYTF.

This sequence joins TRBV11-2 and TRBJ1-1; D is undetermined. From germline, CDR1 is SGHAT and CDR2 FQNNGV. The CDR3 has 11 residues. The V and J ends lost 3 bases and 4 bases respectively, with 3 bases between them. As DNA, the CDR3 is TGTGCCAGCAGCTTTCTCACTGAAGCTTTCTTT. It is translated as CASSFLTEAFF.

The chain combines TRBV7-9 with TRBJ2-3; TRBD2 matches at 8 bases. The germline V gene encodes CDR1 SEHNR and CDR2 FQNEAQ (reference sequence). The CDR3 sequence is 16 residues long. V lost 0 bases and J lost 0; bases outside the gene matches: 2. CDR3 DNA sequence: TGTGCCAGCAGCTTAGCCCTAGCGGGTAGCACAGATACGCAGTATTTT. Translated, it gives CASSLALAGSTDTQYF.

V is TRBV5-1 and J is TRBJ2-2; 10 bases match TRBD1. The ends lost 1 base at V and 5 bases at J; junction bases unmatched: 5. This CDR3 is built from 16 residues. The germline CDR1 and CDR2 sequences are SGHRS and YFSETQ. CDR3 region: CASSLRTGGWTGELFF. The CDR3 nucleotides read TGCGCCAGCAGCTTGAGGACAGGGGGTTGGACCGGGGAGCTGTTTTTT.

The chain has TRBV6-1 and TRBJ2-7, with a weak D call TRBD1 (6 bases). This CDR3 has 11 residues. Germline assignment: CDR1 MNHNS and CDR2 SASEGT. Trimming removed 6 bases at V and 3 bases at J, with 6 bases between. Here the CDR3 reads CASRQGYEQYF. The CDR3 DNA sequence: TGTGCCAGCAGACAGGGCTACGAGCAGTACTTC.

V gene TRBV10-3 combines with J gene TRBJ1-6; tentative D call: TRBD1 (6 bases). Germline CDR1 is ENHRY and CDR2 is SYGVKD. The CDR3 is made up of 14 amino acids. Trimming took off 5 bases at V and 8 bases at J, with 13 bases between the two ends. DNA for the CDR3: TGTGCCATCAGTCCCAGCGGGGGCCATTCACCCCTCCACTTT. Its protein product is CAISPSGGHSPLHF.

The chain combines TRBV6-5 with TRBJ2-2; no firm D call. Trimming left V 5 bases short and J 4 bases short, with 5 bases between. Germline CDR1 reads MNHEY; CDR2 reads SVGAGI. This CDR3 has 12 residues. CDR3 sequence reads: CASSTSTGELFF. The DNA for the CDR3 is TGTGCCAGCAGTACGAGCACCGGGGAGCTGTTTTTT.

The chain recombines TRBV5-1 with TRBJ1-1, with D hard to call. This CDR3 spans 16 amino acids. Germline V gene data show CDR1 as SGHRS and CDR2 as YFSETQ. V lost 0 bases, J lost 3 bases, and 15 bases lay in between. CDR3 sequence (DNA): TGCGCCAGCAGCTTGGGTTATGCGGGTGGGTACACTGAAGCTTTCTTT. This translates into CASSLGYAGGYTEAFF.

CDR3 in amino acids: CASSGLVAGEQFF. Written as DNA, the CDR3 is TGTGCCAGCAGCGGACTAGTCGCCGGTGAGCAGTTCTTC. V is TRBV9 and J is TRBJ2-1; weak D call: TRBD2 (6 bases). The germline CDR1 and CDR2 sequences are SGDLS and YYNGEE. The CDR3 runs 13 residues. Trimming pared 3 bases from V and 9 bases from J, leaving 13 bases between. Looking up the rest from reference TRBV9 and TRBJ2-1 gives the full variable domain: DSGVTQTPKHLITATGQRVTLRCSPRSGDLSVYWYQQSLDQGLQFLIQYYNGEERAKGNILERFSAQQFPDLHSELNLSSLELGDSALYFCASSGLVAGEQFFGPGTRLTVL.

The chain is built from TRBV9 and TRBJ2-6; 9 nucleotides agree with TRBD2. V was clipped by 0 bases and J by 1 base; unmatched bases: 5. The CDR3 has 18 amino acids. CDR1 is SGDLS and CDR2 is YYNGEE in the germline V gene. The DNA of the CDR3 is TGTGCCAGCAGCGTAGGGCTAGCGGGAAGATCTGGGGCCAACGTCCTGACTTTC. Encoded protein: CASSVGLAGRSGANVLTF.

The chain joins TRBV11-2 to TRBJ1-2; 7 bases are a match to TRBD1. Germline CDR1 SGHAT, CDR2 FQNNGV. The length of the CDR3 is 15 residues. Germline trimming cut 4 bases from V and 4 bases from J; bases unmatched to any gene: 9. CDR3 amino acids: CASSWVLQGLYGYTF. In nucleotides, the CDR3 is TGTGCCAGCAGCTGGGTCCTACAGGGGCTCTATGGCTACACCTTC.

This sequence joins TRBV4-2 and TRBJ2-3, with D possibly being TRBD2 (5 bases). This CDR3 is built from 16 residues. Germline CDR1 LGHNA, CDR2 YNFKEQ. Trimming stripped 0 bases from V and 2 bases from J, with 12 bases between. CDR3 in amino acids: CASSQDRGLNTDTQYF. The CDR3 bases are TGTGCCAGCAGCCAAGATAGAGGGCTTAACACAGATACGCAGTATTTT.

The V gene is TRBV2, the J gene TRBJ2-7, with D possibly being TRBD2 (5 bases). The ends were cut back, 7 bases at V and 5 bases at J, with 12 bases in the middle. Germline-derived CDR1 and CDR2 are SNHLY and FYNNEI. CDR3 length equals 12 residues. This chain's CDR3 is CASTGLIHEQYF. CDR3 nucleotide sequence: TGTGCCAGCACGGGGTTGATCCACGAGCAGTACTTC.

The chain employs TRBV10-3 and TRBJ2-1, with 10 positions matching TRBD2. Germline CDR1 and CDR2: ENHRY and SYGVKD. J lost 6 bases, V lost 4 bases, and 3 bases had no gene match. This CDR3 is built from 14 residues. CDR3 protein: CAISALAGANEQFF. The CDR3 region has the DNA TGTGCCATCAGTGCGCTAGCGGGAGCCAATGAGCAGTTCTTC.

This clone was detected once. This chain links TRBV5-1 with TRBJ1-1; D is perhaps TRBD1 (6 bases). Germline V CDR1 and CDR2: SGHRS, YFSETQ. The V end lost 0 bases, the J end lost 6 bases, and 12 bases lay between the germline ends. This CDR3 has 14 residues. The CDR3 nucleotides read TGCGCCAGCAGCTTGGGGGGGGCCCACCCTGAAGCTTTCTTT. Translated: CASSLGGAHPEAFF.

The CDR3 protein is CASSFQPGLGSYEQYF. The CDR3 bases are TGCGCCAGCAGCTTTCAGCCGGGACTAGGGTCCTACGAGCAGTACTTC. V and J are TRBV5-1 and TRBJ2-7, with 8 bases fitting TRBD2. Per germline, CDR1 SGHRS and CDR2 YFSETQ. V trimming: 2 bases; J trimming: 1 base; junction bases outside the gene matches: 8. The CDR3 is made up of 16 amino acids.

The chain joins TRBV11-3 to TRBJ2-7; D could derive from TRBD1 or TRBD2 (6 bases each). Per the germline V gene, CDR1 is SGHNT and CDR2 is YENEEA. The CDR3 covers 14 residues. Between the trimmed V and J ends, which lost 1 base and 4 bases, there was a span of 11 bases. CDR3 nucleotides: TGTGCCAGCAGCTTAGGGGGGGCTCGGTACGAGCAGTACTTC. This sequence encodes CASSLGGARYEQYF.

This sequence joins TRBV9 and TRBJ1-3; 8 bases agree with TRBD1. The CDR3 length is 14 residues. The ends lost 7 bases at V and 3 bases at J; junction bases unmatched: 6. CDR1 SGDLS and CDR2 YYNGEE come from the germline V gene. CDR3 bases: TGTGCCAGCGGCAAACAGGGGGATGGAAACACCATATATTTT. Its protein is CASGKQGDGNTIYF. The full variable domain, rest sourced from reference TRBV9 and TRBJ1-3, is DSGVTQTPKHLITATGQRVTLRCSPRSGDLSVYWYQQSLDQGLQFLIQYYNGEERAKGNILERFSAQQFPDLHSELNLSSLELGDSALYFCASGKQGDGNTIYFGEGSWLTVV.

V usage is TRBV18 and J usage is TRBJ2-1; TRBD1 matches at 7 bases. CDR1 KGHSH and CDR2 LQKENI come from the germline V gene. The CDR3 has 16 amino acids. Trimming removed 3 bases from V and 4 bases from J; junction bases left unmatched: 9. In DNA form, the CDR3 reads TGTGCCAGCTCACCGCCCGACAGGGTTGGGTACAATGAGCAGTTCTTC. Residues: CASSPPDRVGYNEQFF. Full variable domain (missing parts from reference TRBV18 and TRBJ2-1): NAGVMQNPRHLVRRRGQEARLRCSPMKGHSHVYWYRQLPEEGLKFMVYLQKENIIDESGMPKERFSAEFPKEGPSILRIQQVVRGDSAAYFCASSPPDRVGYNEQFFGPGTRLTVL.

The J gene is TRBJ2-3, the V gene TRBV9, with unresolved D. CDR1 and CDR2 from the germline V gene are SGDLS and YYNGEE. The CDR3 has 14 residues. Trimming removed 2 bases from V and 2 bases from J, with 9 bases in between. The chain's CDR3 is CASSVLEFTDTQYF. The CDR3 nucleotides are TGTGCCAGCAGCGTGCTAGAATTCACAGATACGCAGTATTTT.

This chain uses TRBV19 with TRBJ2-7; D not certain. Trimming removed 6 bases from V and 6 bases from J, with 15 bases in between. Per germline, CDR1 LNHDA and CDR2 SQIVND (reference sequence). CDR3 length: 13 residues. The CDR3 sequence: CASRQGPYSEQYF. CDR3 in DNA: TGTGCCAGTAGACAAGGACCTTACAGCGAGCAGTACTTC.

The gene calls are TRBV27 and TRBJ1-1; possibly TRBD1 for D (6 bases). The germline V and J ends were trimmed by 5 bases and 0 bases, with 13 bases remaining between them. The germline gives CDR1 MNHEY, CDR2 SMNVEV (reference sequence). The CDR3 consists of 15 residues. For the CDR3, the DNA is TGTGCCAGCAGTATCGGGACATTCATGAACACTGAAGCTTTCTTT. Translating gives CASSIGTFMNTEAFF.

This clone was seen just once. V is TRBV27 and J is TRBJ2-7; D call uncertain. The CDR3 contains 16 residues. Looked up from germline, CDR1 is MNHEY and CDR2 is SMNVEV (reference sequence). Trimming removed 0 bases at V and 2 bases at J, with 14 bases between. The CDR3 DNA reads TGTGCCAGCAGTTTATCCCCTGGGCAGTCAGCCTACGAGCAGTACTTC. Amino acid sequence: CASSLSPGQSAYEQYF.